These 2 T cell receptor beta chains share one sample of origin, sequenced in a study of beta chain features in type 1 diabetes. Every isolated RNA sample was fully reverse transcribed, so sequencing captured expressed TCRB transcripts. Produced via immunoSEQ multiplex PCR; TCRdb's table is partial and in-frame only. The sample yields about 350,000 clones, about 20% seen once. The sequencing input was naive CD4+ T cells from blood. These receptors were obtained from a woman aged 18-29 years in good health.

This sequence joins TRBV28 and TRBJ1-5; 7 bases align to TRBD1. The CDR3 is 14 amino acids. Looked up from germline, CDR1 is MDHEN and CDR2 is SYDVKM. Trimming took 7 bases from V and 5 from J; bases not matched to a gene: 8. The CDR3: CASTLGQVDQPQHF. DNA for the CDR3: TGTGCCAGCACCTTAGGACAGGTTGATCAGCCCCAGCATTTT.

This clone occurred a few times. The chain links TRBV30 to TRBJ2-1; D gene uncertain. Germline V lookup: CDR1 GTSNPN, CDR2 SVGIG (reference sequence). CDR3 length: 11 amino acids. Trimming removed 7 bases from V and 3 bases from J, with 7 bases in between. CDR3 nucleotides: TGTGCCTCATACAGCTACAATGAGCAGTTCTTC. Residues: CASYSYNEQFF.